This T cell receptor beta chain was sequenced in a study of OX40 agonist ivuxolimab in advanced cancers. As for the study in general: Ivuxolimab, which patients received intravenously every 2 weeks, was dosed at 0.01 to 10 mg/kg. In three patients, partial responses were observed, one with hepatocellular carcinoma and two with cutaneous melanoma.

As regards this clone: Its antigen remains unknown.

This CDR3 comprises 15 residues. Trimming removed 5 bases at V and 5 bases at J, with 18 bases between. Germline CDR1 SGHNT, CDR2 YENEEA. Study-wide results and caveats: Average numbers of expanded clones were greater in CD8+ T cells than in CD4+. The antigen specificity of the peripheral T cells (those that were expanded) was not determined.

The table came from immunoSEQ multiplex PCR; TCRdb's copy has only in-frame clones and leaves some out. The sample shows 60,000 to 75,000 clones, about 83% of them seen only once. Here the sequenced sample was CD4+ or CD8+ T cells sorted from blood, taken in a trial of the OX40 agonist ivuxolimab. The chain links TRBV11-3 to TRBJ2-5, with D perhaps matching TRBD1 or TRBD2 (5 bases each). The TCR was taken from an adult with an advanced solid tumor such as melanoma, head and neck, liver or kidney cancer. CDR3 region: CASSTAGKGPETQYF. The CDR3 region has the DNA TGTGCCAGCAGCACAGCTGGTAAGGGACCCGAGACCCAGTACTTC.